Shown below are 9 T cell receptor beta chains from a single sample sequenced in a study of T cell clonality in common variable immunodeficiency. Their antigen targets remain unknown. Clones were sequenced by immunoSEQ multiplex PCR, and TCRdb holds only the in-frame ones, with some missing. The sample features 8,000 or so clones, with around 3.8% in its top ten. Study-wide points: Reportedly, TCR beta sequences from common variable immunodeficiency showed fewer deletions and N-nucleotide insertions.

Sequenced: peripheral blood mononuclear cells. The receptors here all came from a human donor with common variable immunodeficiency.

As to this clone: The read comes to an end 3 residues before the CDR3 does, leaving the germline J gene to fill in the end. The gene calls are TRBV19 and TRBJ2-7, with 7 bases identical to TRBD1. The germline V gene encodes CDR1 LNHDA and CDR2 SQIVND (reference sequence). V dropped 5 bases and J dropped 1; count of bases not matched to a gene: 5. The CDR3 runs 14 residues. Here the CDR3 reads CASSRRQGSYEQYF. The part of the CDR3 DNA that was read is TGTGCCAGTAGTCGCCGACAGGGATCCTACGAG.

Comments on this clone: The sequence runs out 3 residues before the end of the CDR3; the remainder is reconstructed from the germline J gene. This chain links TRBV2 with TRBJ1-2; D is unresolved. This CDR3 contains 13 residues. CDR1 SNHLY and CDR2 FYNNEI come from the germline V gene. V was pared by 2 bases and J by 5 bases, with 9 bases between. The DNA read from the CDR3 is TGTGCCAGCAGTGAATTGGCTGTTTATGGC. Its translation: CASSELAVYG. The complete CDR3 protein is CASSELAVYGYTF.

In the case of this clone: The read is 3 residues too short to cover the CDR3 end, so that end is filled in from the germline J gene. The chain links TRBV6-1 to TRBJ2-7; no reliable D call. CDR3 length equals 12 residues. Germline loops: CDR1 MNHNS, CDR2 SASEGT. V lost 3 bases, J lost 4 bases, and 7 bases lay in between. The sequenced CDR3 bases are TGTGCCAGCAGTGACCTTCTTTACGAG. It codes for CASSDLLYE. The whole CDR3 region reads CASSDLLYEQYF.

Remarks on this clone: The CDR3 is cut off 3 residues early in the read; its end comes from the germline J gene. This chain links TRBV19 with TRBJ2-3; 9 bases are shared with TRBD1. CDR3 length: 15 amino acids. J gave up 2 bases and V 6 bases, and 6 bases lay outside the gene matches. Germline V CDR1 and CDR2: LNHDA, SQIVND (reference sequence). This CDR3 is CASSPGTGPTDTQYF. CDR3 DNA, as far as it was read: TGTGCCAGTAGCCCCGGGACAGGGCCCACAGATACG. The full variable domain, completed using reference TRBV19 and TRBJ2-3, is DGGITQSPKYLFRKEGQNVTLSCEQNLNHDAMYWYRQDPGQGLRLIYYSQIVNDFQKGDIAEGYSVSREKKESFPLTVTSAQKNPTAFYLCASSPGTGPTDTQYFGPGTRLTVL.

This clone is labeled medium-sized (0.01 to 0.1%) based on frequency. Sequencing ends 3 residues short of the CDR3 end; the germline J gene provides the rest. The chain recombines TRBV18 with TRBJ2-3; the D gene is possibly TRBD1 (5 bases). This CDR3 is built from 12 residues. The germline gives CDR1 KGHSH, CDR2 LQKENI. Trimming removed 5 bases at V and 5 bases at J, with 8 bases between. The part of the CDR3 DNA that was read is TGTGCCAGCTCAAGGGGTGGAGATACG. Translated: CASSRGGDT. In full, the CDR3 reads CASSRGGDTQYF.

By frequency, this clone registers medium-sized. The read ends 3 residues shy of where the CDR3 ends; the end is completed using the germline J gene. The gene calls are TRBV19 and TRBJ1-2, with 8 bases identical to TRBD1. This CDR3 comprises 13 residues. CDR1 and CDR2 from the germline V gene are LNHDA and SQIVND (reference sequence). The sequenced CDR3 bases are TGTGCCAGTAGCCGGGGACAGGCTGGCGGC. Residues: CASSRGQAGG. The whole CDR3 protein reads CASSRGQAGGYTF.

Note on this clone: The read is 3 residues too short to cover the CDR3 end, so that end is filled in from the germline J gene. This chain joins TRBV5-1 and TRBJ1-5, with unresolved D. V was clipped by 4 bases and J by 7 bases, with 18 bases between them. This CDR3 is built from 15 residues. From germline, CDR1 is SGHRS and CDR2 YFSETQ. CDR3 region: CASSPRTGSDQPQHF. Partial CDR3 DNA: TGCGCCAGCAGCCCACGGACGGGGTCGGACCAGCCC.

Note on this clone: The sequence runs out 3 residues before the end of the CDR3; the remainder is reconstructed from the germline J gene. The chain joins TRBV19 to TRBJ2-2; 7 bases are shared with TRBD2. There are 13 residues in the CDR3. Germline CDR1 LNHDA, CDR2 SQIVND (reference sequence). Trimming cost V 4 bases and J 6 bases; bases outside gene matches: 2. CDR3 DNA, as far as it was read: TGTGCCAGTAGTAGCGGGAGTGCCGGGGAG. It specifies CASSSGSAGE. The entire CDR3 reads CASSSGSAGELFF.

On this clone: Sequencing ends 3 residues short of the CDR3 end; the germline J gene provides the rest. The chain employs TRBV6-1 and TRBJ2-5, with TRBD2 identical over 9 bases. The germline V gene has CDR1 MNHNS and CDR2 SASEGT. The CDR3 is 18 amino acids. Trimming cost V 0 bases and J 0 bases; bases outside gene matches: 8. CDR3 amino acids: CASSEALASGVNQETQYF. The covered CDR3 bases are TGTGCCAGCAGTGAAGCGCTAGCTAGCGGGGTCAACCAAGAGACC.